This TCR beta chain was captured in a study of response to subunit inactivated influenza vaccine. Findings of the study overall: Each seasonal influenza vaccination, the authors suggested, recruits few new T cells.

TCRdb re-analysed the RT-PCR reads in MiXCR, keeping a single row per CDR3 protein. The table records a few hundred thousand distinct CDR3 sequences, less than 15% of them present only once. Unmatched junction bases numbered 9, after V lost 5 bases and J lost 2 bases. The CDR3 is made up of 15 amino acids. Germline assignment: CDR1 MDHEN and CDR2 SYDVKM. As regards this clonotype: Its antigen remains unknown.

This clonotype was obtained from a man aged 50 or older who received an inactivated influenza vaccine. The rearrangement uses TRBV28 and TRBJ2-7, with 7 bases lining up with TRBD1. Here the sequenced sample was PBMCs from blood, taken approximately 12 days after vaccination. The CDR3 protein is CASSRPATGAYEQYF. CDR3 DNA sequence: TGTGCCAGCAGTCGGCCTGCCACAGGGGCCTACGAGCAGTACTTC.